Shown below are 28 T cell receptor beta chains from a single sample sequenced in a study of regulatory T cells in long-lasting Graves disease. Construction of the TCR beta libraries employed iRepertoire HTBI primers in conjunction with Arm-PCR of CDR3 regions. TCRdb re-called the multiplex PCR reads with MiXCR, one entry per CDR3 protein. The table includes approximately 400,000 distinct CDR3 sequences, about 15% detected once. Sample time point: newly diagnosed GD, antithyroid drugs for less than 3 months. PBMC-extracted RNA yielded the TCR library. These same records also appear under a second study, on T cells in Graves' hyperthyroidism and ophthalmopathy.

The sample in question was peripheral blood mononuclear cells (PBMCs), obtained at new diagnosis, from a patient treated with antithyroid drugs. The source of these receptors is a woman in her thirties with Graves disease.

This clonotype was observed a single time. Because it lacks the conserved phenylalanine or tryptophan at the end, this CDR3 is likely a read error. The chain has TRBV19 and TRBJ1-5, with D possibly matching TRBD1 (5 bases). Germline assignment: CDR1 LNHDA and CDR2 SQIVND (reference sequence). V lost 6 bases to trimming and J lost 5 bases, with 20 bases between them. The length of the CDR3 is 16 residues. Written as DNA, the CDR3 is TGTGCCAGTAGCTCCTGGGACGGGAAGTTCGATCAGCCCCAGCATTCT. It encodes CASSSWDGKFDQPQHS.

Ten or more counts support this clonotype. The chain employs TRBV11-2 and TRBJ2-7; D call uncertain. Germline-derived CDR1 and CDR2 are SGHAT and FQNNGV. V lost 5 bases to trimming and J lost 4 bases, with 6 bases between them. CDR3 length: 11 residues. The DNA of the CDR3 is TGTGCCAGCAGCGTAGGTTACGAGCAGTACTTC. This codes for CASSVGYEQYF.

The V and J genes are TRBV5-1 and TRBJ2-1; 10 bases fit TRBD2. CDR3 length: 16 residues. In germline, CDR1 is SGHRS, CDR2 YFSETQ. Trimming removed 2 bases from V and 8 bases from J; junction bases left unmatched: 10. CDR3 bases: TGCGCCAGCAGCTTATTAGCGGGAGGTGGTGTCGATGAGCAGTTCTTC. Protein product: CASSLLAGGGVDEQFF. Complete variable domain (other parts from reference TRBV5-1 and TRBJ2-1): KAGVTQTPRYLIKTRGQQVTLSCSPISGHRSVSWYQQTPGQGLQFLFEYFSETQRNKGNFPGRFSGRQFSNSRSEMNVSTLELGDSALYLCASSLLAGGGVDEQFFGPGTRLTVL.

This clonotype was seen more than once but under ten times. This sequence joins TRBV20-1 and TRBJ1-1; tentatively, D is TRBD1 (5 bases). The CDR3 has 15 amino acids. Germline V gene data show CDR1 as DFQATT and CDR2 as SNEGSKA (reference sequence). V was cut by 1 base and J by 6 bases, with 18 bases left in between. DNA for the CDR3: TGCAGTGCTAGAGGTAGTCGGGGGGGGTTCCCTGAAGCTTTCTTT. Translation: CSARGSRGGFPEAFF.

This clonotype has just a few counts. The chain employs TRBV4-2 and TRBJ2-5; D remains unclear. Germline values: CDR1 LGHNA, CDR2 YNFKEQ. The CDR3 is 15 residues long. Trimming pared 4 bases from V and 1 base from J, leaving 13 bases between. The CDR3 DNA reads TGTGCCAGCAGCCCTGATGTGCTAGTCCAAGAGACCCAGTACTTC. Its translation is CASSPDVLVQETQYF.

This clonotype was seen only a few times. This chain joins TRBV5-1 and TRBJ2-1, with D tentatively TRBD2 (5 bases). V was pared by 1 base and J by 7 bases, with 12 bases between. From germline, CDR1 is SGHRS and CDR2 YFSETQ. The CDR3 totals 14 residues. CDR3 in amino acids: CASSLTRQRNEQFF. For the CDR3, the DNA is TGCGCCAGCAGCTTGACGAGGCAGCGGAATGAGCAGTTCTTC. The full variable domain, completed using reference TRBV5-1 and TRBJ2-1, is KAGVTQTPRYLIKTRGQQVTLSCSPISGHRSVSWYQQTPGQGLQFLFEYFSETQRNKGNFPGRFSGRQFSNSRSEMNVSTLELGDSALYLCASSLTRQRNEQFFGPGTRLTVL.

This clonotype was observed many times. The chain links TRBV3-1 to TRBJ2-1, with D perhaps matching TRBD1 (7 bases). The CDR3 loop spans 15 amino acids. Trimming left V 2 bases short and J 5 bases short, with 13 bases between. Germline CDR1 and CDR2: LGHDT and YNNKEL (reference sequence). CDR3 protein: CASSQQGGRNNEQFF. CDR3 nucleotides: TGTGCCAGCAGCCAACAGGGGGGAAGAAACAATGAGCAGTTCTTC.

There are many counts of this clonotype. The V gene is TRBV7-2, the J gene TRBJ2-7; D ambiguous. The V end was cut by 5 bases, the J end by 3 bases, with 5 bases between. The CDR3 totals 11 residues. Germline-derived CDR1 and CDR2 are SGHTA and FQGNSA. In DNA, the CDR3 is TGTGCCAGCAGCAGGGACTACGAGCAGTACTTC. Translated: CASSRDYEQYF.

This clonotype was observed once. The chain employs TRBV10-2 and TRBJ2-1; D is perhaps TRBD1 (6 bases). In germline, CDR1 is WSHSY, CDR2 SAAADI. V lost 2 bases and J 4 bases, leaving 18 bases between the germline ends. This CDR3 comprises 17 residues. The DNA for the CDR3 is TGCGCCAGCAGTGAGAAACGGACAGCGTTGATATACAATGAGCAGTTCTTC. As protein: CASSEKRTALIYNEQFF.

CDR3 DNA: TGTGCCAGCAATCGTGGGCCCATAAACACCGGGGAGCTGTTTTTT. This codes for CASNRGPINTGELFF. This chain links TRBV6-1 with TRBJ2-2; D remains ambiguous. From germline, CDR1 is MNHNS and CDR2 SASEGT. The CDR3 has 15 residues. Trimming cost V 7 bases and J 2 bases, with 14 bases left between them.

This chain joins TRBV24-1 and TRBJ2-1; TRBD2 matches 12 bases. The end of the DNA aligns better with TRBJ2-3, so the J call may be wrong. The CDR3 has 15 amino acids. In germline, CDR1 is KGHDR, CDR2 SFDVKD. The CDR3 spells CATSERTSGKYTQYF. CDR3 nucleotides: TGTGCCACCAGTGAGCGGACTAGCGGGAAATATACGCAGTATTTT.

Only a few counts were recorded for this clonotype. This sequence joins TRBV5-6 and TRBJ1-2, with TRBD1 matching 7 bases. There are 14 residues in the CDR3. Germline V lookup: CDR1 SGHDT, CDR2 YYEEEE. The J segment lost 4 bases and the V segment lost 0 bases, leaving 3 bases of the junction unmatched. CDR3 residues: CASSLVGGSYGYTF. CDR3 bases: TGTGCCAGCAGCTTGGTAGGGGGCAGCTATGGCTACACCTTC.

This sequence joins TRBV4-1 and TRBJ2-7; 11 bases match TRBD2. The CDR3 contains 18 residues. Germline V gene lookup returns CDR1 MGHRA and CDR2 YSYEKL. V lost 1 base to trimming and J lost 4 bases; unmatched junction nucleotides: 12. The CDR3 region has the DNA TGCGCCAGCAGCCAAGTTGCCACGACCGGGACTAGCGGTTACGAGCAGTACTTC. It is translated as CASSQVATTGTSGYEQYF.

The chain employs TRBV19 and TRBJ1-5; tentative D call: TRBD1 (5 bases). The CDR3 spans 15 residues. Germline CDR1 LNHDA, CDR2 SQIVND (reference sequence). Trimming shortened V by 1 base and J by 6 bases, and 13 bases separated the two germline ends. Here the CDR3 DNA reads TGTGCCAGTAGTATAGCGGGGGATGTAGTTCAGCCCCAGCATTTT. Its translation: CASSIAGDVVQPQHF.

The chain joins TRBV6-5 to TRBJ2-7; D might be TRBD2 (6 bases). CDR1 and CDR2 from the germline V gene are MNHEY and SVGAGI. V was shortened by 0 bases and J by 4 bases, with 13 bases between the two germline ends. CDR3 size: 15 residues. The CDR3 reads CASSYSRDLSYEQYF. CDR3 DNA sequence: TGTGCCAGCAGTTACTCTCGGGACTTAAGTTACGAGCAGTACTTC.

J is TRBJ2-2 and V is TRBV10-2; 13 bases match TRBD2. Germline lookup yields CDR1 WSHSY and CDR2 SAAADI. The CDR3 contains 19 residues. The V segment lost 0 bases and the J segment 4 bases; nucleotides outside the gene matches: 8. CDR3 coding DNA: TGCGCCAGCAGTGAGTCTTGGACTAGCGGGAGCTCGGGCACCGGGGAGCTGTTTTTT. Its translation is CASSESWTSGSSGTGELFF.

This clonotype appeared many times. The chain carries TRBV5-5 and TRBJ1-5; D perhaps matches TRBD1 (6 bases). Trimming stripped 5 bases from V and 1 base from J, with 16 bases between. CDR3 length: 16 amino acids. The germline gives CDR1 SGHKS, CDR2 YYEKEE (reference sequence). CDR3 sequence reads: CASSRRGAGSNQPQHF. The CDR3 DNA reads TGTGCCAGCAGTCGGAGGGGGGCCGGGAGCAATCAGCCCCAGCATTTT.

This clonotype came up many times. The chain is built from TRBV7-3 and TRBJ2-7, with unresolved D. This CDR3 is built from 14 residues. The V end was cut by 5 bases, the J end by 6 bases, with 17 bases between. Looked up from germline, CDR1 is SGHTA and CDR2 is FQGTGA. The CDR3 DNA sequence: TGTGCCAGCAGCCCAACTGGATCTCTGGGCGAGCAGTACTTC. Encoded protein: CASSPTGSLGEQYF.

This clonotype was counted at least ten times. V is TRBV6-2 or TRBV6-3 and J is TRBJ2-4; D could derive from TRBD1 or TRBD2 (5 bases each). The germline V gene encodes CDR1 MNHEY and CDR2 SVGEGT. The CDR3 is made up of 13 amino acids. V was clipped by 5 bases and J by 9 bases, with 14 bases between them. CDR3 sequence reads: CASSEKPGAIQYF. The CDR3 region has the DNA TGTGCCAGCAGTGAAAAGCCCGGGGCCATTCAGTACTTC.

This clonotype was detected many times. The chain employs TRBV9 and TRBJ1-1; maybe TRBD1 (5 bases). The CDR3 loop spans 15 amino acids. CDR1 is SGDLS, CDR2 YYNGEE, per germline. V was shortened by 0 bases and J by 1 base, with 10 bases between the two germline ends. CDR3 sequence reads: CASSVDGASNTEAFF. In DNA, the CDR3 is TGTGCCAGCAGCGTAGATGGGGCTTCGAACACTGAAGCTTTCTTT.

The count of this clonotype is one. This sequence joins TRBV5-1 and TRBJ2-3; D ambiguous. V dropped 5 bases and J dropped 2 bases, with 9 bases sitting between them. The CDR3 loop spans 13 amino acids. Germline CDR1 is SGHRS and CDR2 is YFSETQ. CDR3 sequence (DNA): TGCGCCAGCAGTCGGACCCTCACAGATACGCAGTATTTT. It translates to CASSRTLTDTQYF.

This clonotype has only one observation. This may stem from a read error, because a much larger clone lies one nucleotide away. The chain joins TRBV20-1 to TRBJ2-2; no reliable D call. The CDR3 sequence is 14 residues long. Germline CDR1 is DFQATT and CDR2 is SNEGSKA (reference sequence). Trimming took 3 bases from V and 2 from J, leaving 10 bases between them. CDR3 coding DNA: TGCAGTGCTAGTCGGTGGGGTAACACCGGGGAGCTGTTTTTT. Translated: CSASRWGNTGELFF.

This clonotype was seen repeatedly, ten times or more. CDR3 residues: CASSWGQAYEQYF. In DNA, the CDR3 is TGTGCCAGCAGCTGGGGACAGGCGTACGAGCAGTACTTC. The chain has TRBV11-2 and TRBJ2-7; 8 nucleotides agree with TRBD1. The V gene's germline CDR1 is SGHAT and CDR2 FQNNGV. The CDR3 spans 13 residues. The V and J ends lost 4 bases and 4 bases, in that order; junction bases with no gene match: 3.

This clonotype was seen repeatedly, ten times or more. The V call is TRBV11-3, the J call TRBJ1-2; 9 bases align to TRBD1. The CDR3 sequence is 19 residues long. V was pared by 5 bases and J by 3 bases, with 19 bases of the junction left unmatched. Germline V CDR1 and CDR2: SGHNT, YENEEA. CDR3 sequence reads: CASSAKSPGTGIQHYGYTF. The CDR3 DNA reads TGTGCCAGCAGCGCAAAGAGTCCGGGGACAGGGATTCAACACTATGGCTACACCTTC.

Regarding this clonotype: Given a much more abundant clone one base away, this may be a read error. The chain recombines TRBV30 with TRBJ1-1; tentatively, D is TRBD1 (5 bases). The germline gives CDR1 GTSNPN, CDR2 SVGIG (reference sequence). V dropped 3 bases and J dropped 10 bases, with 18 bases sitting between them. The CDR3 runs 13 residues. CDR3 nucleotide sequence: TGTGCCTGGAGCCCCGGCCGCGGGGGGGGAGCTTTCTTT. Residues: CAWSPGRGGGAFF.

This clonotype was seen at least ten times. The chain carries TRBV12-3 or TRBV12-4 and TRBJ2-1; 9 bases fit TRBD1. V shed 7 bases and J 5 bases; nucleotides not matched to a gene: 6. The CDR3 has 14 amino acids. The CDR3 sequence is CASIQDRGDNEQFF. CDR3 sequence (DNA): TGTGCCAGCATCCAGGACAGGGGAGACAATGAGCAGTTCTTC.

This clonotype was recorded at least ten times. The chain carries TRBV24-1 and TRBJ2-7, with 10 bases identical to TRBD1. V was pared by 2 bases and J by 3 bases, with 9 bases of the junction left unmatched. The CDR3 consists of 17 residues. In germline, CDR1 is KGHDR, CDR2 SFDVKD. DNA of the CDR3: TGTGCCACCAGTGATTCACCGGGACAGGGGCCGAACTACGAGCAGTACTTC. Translating it yields CATSDSPGQGPNYEQYF.

Ten or more counts support this clonotype. The V call is TRBV7-2, the J call TRBJ2-1; 7 nucleotides line up with TRBD2. The junction had 4 bases not matched to a gene; V was cut back by 5 bases and J by 0 bases. This CDR3 region has 15 residues. In germline, CDR1 is SGHTA, CDR2 FQGNSA. The CDR3 protein is CASSRGSPSYNEQFF. The CDR3 DNA is TGTGCCAGCAGCCGCGGGAGTCCCTCCTACAATGAGCAGTTCTTC.